This T cell receptor (beta chain) came from a study of radiotherapy plus CTLA-4 blockade in lung cancer. Sequenced by immunoSEQ multiplex PCR; TCRdb stores in-frame clones only, minus some. The table shows tens of thousands of clones, with just over 85% occurring only once. Germline CDR1 and CDR2: MGHDK and SYGVNS. Between the trimmed V and J ends, which lost 8 bases and 5 bases, there was a span of 15 bases. The CDR3 has 13 residues. Sequences were derived from peripheral blood, sampled from a patient treated with radiotherapy plus ipilimumab. The sequence was obtained from a human donor with non-small cell lung cancer whose response to radiotherapy plus ipilimumab could not be evaluated. This sequence joins TRBV25-1 and TRBJ1-1, with D possibly being TRBD1 (5 bases). This CDR3 is CASSPAGKTEAFF. The DNA of the CDR3 is TGTGCCAGCTCCCCTGCAGGGAAAACTGAAGCTTTCTTT.